This is a list of T cell receptor beta chains from one sample in a study of T cell repertoires in aging, cancer and after chemotherapy. MiXCR was run by TCRdb on the multiplex PCR reads, yielding one entry per CDR3 protein. The profile shows around 4,800 distinct CDR3 sequences, about two thirds of them singletons. Sequencing input: blood. These receptors all stem from a human donor with a solid tumor. CDR3s include the opening cysteine and the closing phenylalanine or tryptophan. The order of the fields is J gene, CDR3 length, V gene, CDR3 protein.

j_gene: TRBJ1-1; len: 13; v_gene: TRBV12-3/TRBV12-4; CDR3aa: CASIQVANTEAFF
j_gene: TRBJ1-2; len: 16; v_gene: TRBV19; CDR3aa: CASSPSPGQGIGGYTF
j_gene: TRBJ1-2; len: 12; v_gene: TRBV29-1; CDR3aa: CSVEGDADGYTF
j_gene: TRBJ1-1; len: 14; v_gene: TRBV11-3; CDR3aa: CASSGEAANTEAFF
j_gene: TRBJ1-1; len: 11; v_gene: TRBV20-1; CDR3aa: CSASLATEAFF
j_gene: TRBJ1-1; len: 14; v_gene: TRBV7-3; CDR3aa: CASSPQGGNTEAFF
j_gene: TRBJ2-4; len: 13; v_gene: TRBV11-3; CDR3aa: CASGWGTKNIQYF
j_gene: TRBJ2-1; len: 15; v_gene: TRBV4-3; CDR3aa: CASSLRDGPYNEQFF
j_gene: TRBJ2-1; len: 13; v_gene: TRBV7-2; CDR3aa: CASSLARHNEQFF
j_gene: TRBJ1-6; len: 15; v_gene: TRBV11-1; CDR3aa: CASSFDRWGDSPLHF
j_gene: TRBJ1-1; len: 15; v_gene: TRBV27; CDR3aa: CASSLGGLTNTEAFF
j_gene: TRBJ2-7; len: 14; v_gene: TRBV10-3; CDR3aa: CAISPGQGYYEQYF
j_gene: TRBJ2-5; len: 15; v_gene: TRBV6-1; CDR3aa: CASRVARLAEETQYF
j_gene: TRBJ1-2; len: 17; v_gene: TRBV18; CDR3aa: CASSPISLGTGVYGYTF
j_gene: TRBJ1-6; len: 15; v_gene: TRBV19; CDR3aa: CASTGGRGYNSPLHF
j_gene: TRBJ2-2; len: 13; v_gene: TRBV11-3; CDR3aa: CASSFRDPGELFF
j_gene: TRBJ2-3; len: 13; v_gene: TRBV29-1; CDR3aa: CSVLTSGKDTQYF
j_gene: TRBJ1-6; len: 14; v_gene: TRBV18; CDR3aa: CASSPRDTDSPLHF
j_gene: TRBJ2-3; len: 16; v_gene: TRBV11-3; CDR3aa: CASSLGANPSTDTQYF
j_gene: TRBJ1-3; len: 12; v_gene: TRBV6-1; CDR3aa: CASSRPRTTIYF
j_gene: TRBJ2-3; len: 16; v_gene: TRBV7-9; CDR3aa: CASSRGLADRTDTQYF
j_gene: TRBJ1-2; len: 14; v_gene: TRBV6-2/TRBV6-3; CDR3aa: CASSRDRSNYGYTF
j_gene: TRBJ1-5; len: 14; v_gene: TRBV5-6; CDR3aa: CASSYSGLGQPQHF
j_gene: TRBJ2-7; len: 14; v_gene: TRBV15; CDR3aa: CATSSGQGMHEQYF
j_gene: TRBJ1-2; len: 14; v_gene: TRBV5-6; CDR3aa: CASSLATGTYGYTF
j_gene: TRBJ2-3; len: 14; v_gene: TRBV5-4; CDR3aa: CASSSDRGTDTQYF
j_gene: TRBJ2-5; len: 13; v_gene: TRBV7-2; CDR3aa: CASSFTGGETQYF
j_gene: TRBJ1-1; len: 14; v_gene: TRBV27; CDR3aa: CASIMVPGSTEAFF
j_gene: TRBJ1-2; len: 16; v_gene: TRBV11-3; CDR3aa: CASSLNSWTANYGYTF
j_gene: TRBJ1-2; len: 14; v_gene: TRBV20-1; CDR3aa: CSALPTGLSRGYTF
j_gene: TRBJ1-2; len: 14; v_gene: TRBV29-1; CDR3aa: CSVEGQESPYGYTF
j_gene: TRBJ1-3; len: 16; v_gene: TRBV21-1; CDR3aa: CASSKASTGTGNTIYF
j_gene: TRBJ1-5; len: 15; v_gene: TRBV19; CDR3aa: CASRDIRGDYQPQHF
j_gene: TRBJ1-2; len: 15; v_gene: TRBV9; CDR3aa: CASSGQTPAGYGYTF
j_gene: TRBJ1-2; len: 17; v_gene: TRBV7-2; CDR3aa: CASSQARSGDGTYGYTF
j_gene: TRBJ2-7; len: 13; v_gene: TRBV10-3; CDR3aa: CAISTVQGGEQYF
j_gene: TRBJ1-2; len: 12; v_gene: TRBV6-5; CDR3aa: CASKQGIGGYTF
j_gene: TRBJ1-1; len: 16; v_gene: TRBV24-1; CDR3aa: CATSDLRRGSNTEAFF
j_gene: TRBJ2-3; len: 11; v_gene: TRBV20-1; CDR3aa: CSATLWGLQYF
j_gene: TRBJ2-7; len: 12; v_gene: TRBV6-6; CDR3aa: CASREATYEQYF
j_gene: TRBJ1-2; len: 16; v_gene: TRBV7-9; CDR3aa: CASSPPDRGPNYGYTF
j_gene: TRBJ1-2; len: 14; v_gene: TRBV7-9; CDR3aa: CASSLGGLSRGYTF
j_gene: TRBJ1-1; len: 13; v_gene: TRBV20-1; CDR3aa: CSVLGEANTEAFF
j_gene: TRBJ2-1; len: 13; v_gene: TRBV29-1; CDR3aa: CSAAEGVYNEQFF
j_gene: TRBJ1-2; len: 15; v_gene: TRBV6-5; CDR3aa: CASSYARGANYGYTF
j_gene: TRBJ2-7; len: 15; v_gene: TRBV12-3/TRBV12-4; CDR3aa: CASSSEGLKTYEQYF
j_gene: TRBJ2-5; len: 15; v_gene: TRBV7-6; CDR3aa: CASSLGQGSLETQYF
j_gene: TRBJ1-2; len: 13; v_gene: TRBV19; CDR3aa: CASRGQGAGGYTF
j_gene: TRBJ1-2; len: 14; v_gene: TRBV18; CDR3aa: CASSPNSRNYGYTF
j_gene: TRBJ1-3; len: 16; v_gene: TRBV11-3; CDR3aa: CASSFAPGSAGNTIYF
j_gene: TRBJ2-7; len: 13; v_gene: TRBV6-2/TRBV6-3; CDR3aa: CASSYQDFYEQYF
j_gene: TRBJ1-3; len: 16; v_gene: TRBV6-2/TRBV6-3; CDR3aa: CASRLKGLSSGNTIYF
j_gene: TRBJ2-1; len: 14; v_gene: TRBV27; CDR3aa: CASSFEVSGTVQFF
j_gene: TRBJ1-2; len: 13; v_gene: TRBV20-1; CDR3aa: CSAKDRGSYGYTF
j_gene: TRBJ1-3; len: 13; v_gene: TRBV13; CDR3aa: CASSNSPGNTIYF